The 15 T cell receptor beta chains presented below share a single source sample, sequenced in a study of blood T cells in healthy people across ages. Primers used in a second PCR of about 7 to 11 cycles were a sample-barcoded 5' primer and a J-beta primer mix. TCRdb analysed the 5' RACE reads with MiXCR anew, one entry per CDR3 protein. The sample lists about 1,400,000 distinct CDR3 sequences; around two fifths were seen once. The sample consisted of blood. The receptor set was obtained from a woman younger than 35 in good health.

This chain uses TRBV28 with TRBJ2-3, with D perhaps matching TRBD1 (5 bases). The CDR3 runs to 17 residues. The germline CDR1 and CDR2 sequences are MDHEN and SYDVKM. V dropped 3 bases and J dropped 6 bases, with 22 bases sitting between them. DNA of the CDR3: TGTGCCAGCAGTTTGAACCTCGGCGGCTGGGGCCTCGATACGCAGTATTTT. The encoded protein is CASSLNLGGWGLDTQYF.

This clonotype was found a few times. CDR3 sequence reads: CASSQPSGGGTQYF. Written as DNA, the CDR3 is TGCGCCAGCAGCCAACCCTCCGGCGGGGGCACGCAGTATTTT. The V call is TRBV4-1, the J call TRBJ2-3; maybe TRBD2 (7 bases). The CDR3 extends over 14 amino acids. Trimming stripped 2 bases from V and 9 bases from J, with 15 bases between. Germline values: CDR1 MGHRA, CDR2 YSYEKL.

This clonotype was detected a few times. The chain couples TRBV5-1 to TRBJ2-2; D is possibly TRBD1 (5 bases). Germline CDR1 is SGHRS and CDR2 is YFSETQ. V shed 4 bases and J shed 0 bases, with 7 bases lying between them. CDR3 size: 14 residues. DNA of the CDR3: TGCGCCAGCAGCCGGACAACGAACACCGGGGAGCTGTTTTTT. The encoded protein is CASSRTTNTGELFF.

The chain employs TRBV7-2 and TRBJ2-1; TRBD2 matches at 15 bases. The germline gives CDR1 SGHTA, CDR2 FQGNSA. This CDR3 spans 16 amino acids. V shed 4 bases and J 15 bases; nucleotides not matched to a gene: 13. The DNA for the CDR3 is TGTGCCAGCAGCTCACCGGGACTAGCGGGGGGTGGAAGTCGGTTCTTC. It codes for CASSSPGLAGGGSRFF.

The rearrangement joins TRBV6-2 or TRBV6-3 to TRBJ1-2; the match to TRBD1 covers 10 bases. Germline values: CDR1 MNHEY, CDR2 SVGEGT. This CDR3 has 14 amino acids. The junction had 8 bases not matched to a gene; V was cut back by 6 bases and J by 7 bases. The CDR3 bases are TGTGCCAGCAGCGACGGACAGGGGGTGGTTGGCTACACCTTC. Its translation is CASSDGQGVVGYTF.

Turning to this clonotype: The junction and the germline gene differ at one end; a read error may be behind it. CDR3 sequence: CTSSYSSSYGYTF. DNA for the CDR3: TGTACCAGCAGTTACTCTAGCAGCTATGGCTACACCTTC. The rearrangement links TRBV6-5 to TRBJ1-2, with unresolved D. This CDR3 has 13 amino acids. Germline loops: CDR1 MNHEY, CDR2 SVGAGI.

CDR3 region: CASSLVGDLHTDEQYF. CDR3 nucleotides: TGTGCCAGCAGCTTAGTAGGAGACCTACATACTGACGAGCAGTACTTC. V and J are TRBV7-2 and TRBJ2-7; D uncertain. Germline CDR1 is SGHTA and CDR2 is FQGNSA. This CDR3 is 16 amino acids long. V shed 1 base and J shed 5 bases, with 18 bases lying between them.

The V and J genes are TRBV3-1 and TRBJ1-4; a weak D match, TRBD1 (5 bases). Germline lookup yields CDR1 LGHDT and CDR2 YNNKEL (reference sequence). V shed 4 bases and J shed 12 bases, with 15 bases lying between them. This CDR3 comprises 13 residues. CDR3 DNA: TGTGCCAGCAGCCGACGGGACCGGAGGGAACTGTTTTTT. Translation gives CASSRRDRRELFF.

Ten or more counts support this clonotype. V gene TRBV7-2 combines with J gene TRBJ2-1; no clear D. The CDR3 is 12 residues long. Trimming removed 4 bases from V and 9 bases from J, with 10 bases in between. The V gene's germline CDR1 is SGHTA and CDR2 FQGNSA. The CDR3: CASSSRSSEQFF. In DNA form, the CDR3 reads TGTGCCAGCAGCTCTCGCAGCAGTGAGCAGTTCTTC.

The chain recombines TRBV20-1 with TRBJ2-3, with TRBD2 as a possible D gene (5 bases). Trimming left V 3 bases short and J 2 bases short, with 9 bases between. The CDR3 loop spans 13 amino acids. Germline loops: CDR1 DFQATT, CDR2 SNEGSKA (reference sequence). CDR3 region: CSASERYTDTQYF. The CDR3 DNA reads as TGCAGTGCTAGCGAGCGGTACACAGATACGCAGTATTTT.

Here the CDR3 reads CASSSGDSPYEQYF. The DNA for the CDR3 is TGTGCCAGCAGCTCGGGGGACAGCCCCTACGAGCAGTACTTC. V and J are TRBV7-2 and TRBJ2-7, with D perhaps TRBD1 (7 bases). Germline V gives CDR1 SGHTA, CDR2 FQGNSA. V was clipped by 4 bases and J by 2 bases, with 12 bases between them. CDR3 size: 14 residues.

This clonotype was counted many times. The J gene is TRBJ2-1, the V gene TRBV29-1, with 8 positions matching TRBD2. Unmatched junction bases numbered 3, after V lost 4 bases and J lost 7 bases. This CDR3 contains 12 residues. CDR1 and CDR2 (germline): SQVTM, ANQGSEA. The CDR3, as DNA: TGCAGCGTTGTGGCTAGCGGGAATGAGCAGTTCTTC. Translating it yields CSVVASGNEQFF.

This clonotype was observed a handful of times. This chain links TRBV18 with TRBJ2-7; the D gene is possibly TRBD1 (5 bases). Trimming stripped 5 bases from V and 0 bases from J, with 14 bases between. The CDR3 covers 15 residues. Germline V CDR1 and CDR2: KGHSH, LQKENI. The CDR3 region has the DNA TGTGCCAGCTCATCCCAGGGTGACCTCTCCTACGAGCAGTACTTC. This gives the protein CASSSQGDLSYEQYF.

The rearrangement joins TRBV2 to TRBJ2-7; no firm D call. The J call is uncertain, as TRBJ2-5 better fits the DNA end. This CDR3 is built from 12 residues. Germline CDR1 SNHLY, CDR2 FYNNEI. The CDR3 sequence is CASIRSRETQYF. The CDR3 DNA follows: TGTGCCAGCATTCGAAGCAGGGAGACCCAGTACTTC.

V is TRBV5-1 and J is TRBJ2-5, with TRBD2 matching 7 bases. CDR1 is SGHRS, CDR2 YFSETQ, per germline. This CDR3 contains 15 residues. V shed 3 bases and J 4 bases; nucleotides not matched to a gene: 9. The CDR3 spells CASSSTPTSPETQYF. The CDR3 region has the DNA TGCGCCAGCAGCTCCACACCGACTAGCCCAGAGACCCAGTACTTC.